This T cell receptor (beta chain) emerged from a study of T cells after yellow fever vaccination (dated by TCRdb to the late 2010s). General notes on the study: The SMART-Seq v4 Ultra Low Input RNA kit was used to prepare libraries from fractions with low cell numbers. To follow T-cell clones before and after primary and booster YFV17D yellow fever vaccination, bulk TCR alpha and beta repertoires were sequenced over time. Two healthy male donors, one aged 18 to 30 and one aged 30 to 40 years, were included in the cohort. Blood was collected at multiple timepoints before and after primary and secondary immunization, and bulk PBMC replicates and cell subsets were isolated.

What the research found in general, with its limitations: Most clones expanded after primary vaccination were re-detected after the booster (approximately 96% of CD4 and approximately 88% of CD8), suggesting broad memory maintenance. The secondary T-cell response was weaker than the primary response but faster, peaking on day 5 instead of day 15. The study included only a couple of donors, which limits how far the findings can be generalized. A small share of clonotypes occurred in both CD4 and CD8 compartments, likely arising from convergent recombination. Computational filtering was needed because FACS-sorted repertoires could contain abundant contaminating clonotypes from the bulk population.

Sequencer: Illumina NovaSeq 6000. TCR cDNA was synthesized by 5'RACE template switching, which introduced a universal primer site and unique molecular identifiers. cDNA synthesis was primed from both the TCR alpha and TCR beta constant segments. Library amplification used two PCR steps, and the second PCR step added sample barcodes and sequencing adapters. Sequencing of libraries was done on Illumina HiSeq 2500 (2x100 bp) or NovaSeq (2x150 bp). The authors' analysis ran thus. MIGEC was used to demultiplex reads and collapse the reads into UMI consensus sequences, and MiXCR was used for V(D)J alignment. Clonotypes responding to the vaccine were identified with edgeR on replicate PBMC samples, with the criteria of FDR below 0.01 and a log2 fold change above 5 up to day 15. CD4 or CD8 identity was assigned to each bulk clonotype according to whether the clonotype was present at higher abundance in the sequenced CD4 repertoire or the sequenced CD8 repertoire. TCRdb reprocessing: public reads trimmed at Q25 with fastp, clones called with MiXCR, in-frame beta chains kept. Each record represents a unique CDR3 protein, reported with the most common genes and DNA among its rows. The V and J calls follow TCRdb's processing rather than the paper's. The sample has approximately 260,000 distinct CDR3 sequences on record, around 5.3% of them singletons. The ten largest clones represent roughly 3.3% of the sample.

CDR1 and CDR2 were assigned from the germline V gene (reference sequence) as DFQATT and SNEGSKA. From the cysteine through the phenylalanine, the CDR3 covers 18 amino acids. The DNA shown is the 54-base CDR3, in frame from base 1. The germline V end is reduced by 3 bases and the J end by 2 bases; junction bases left unmatched: 10. The sample's treatment or condition label is to be understood as: live attenuated yellow fever vaccine strain. PBMCs were isolated from peripheral blood using a standard Ficoll-Paque protocol. Dynabeads CD4 and CD8 positive selection kits were used to isolate the CD4 and CD8 T-cell fractions. RNA was extracted with TriZol from bulk PBMCs, CD4 and CD8 fractions, and dextramer-positive and dextramer-negative fractions. As concerns this clonotype: Its antigen target is currently unknown. Base quality data are lacking; no much larger clone is found one base away.

The V and J genes are TRBV20-1 and TRBJ2-1; TRBD2 matches 13 bases in the middle. The clonotype was recovered from a man aged 18 to 29 who received the YFV17D yellow fever vaccine. Specimen: CD4+ T cells sorted from PBMCs, collected on the day of the yellow fever booster vaccination. The encoded CDR3 is CSASRLAGGWGAYNEQFF. The DNA reads as follows: TGCAGTGCTAGCAGACTAGCGGGGGGATGGGGAGCCTACAATGAGCAGTTCTTC.